The 27 T cell receptor beta chains presented below share a single source sample, sequenced in a study of T-cell memory formation after mild COVID-19. TCRdb used MiXCR to reprocess the 5' RACE reads, holding one entry per CDR3 protein. The sample includes about 610,000 distinct CDR3 sequences, 15% to 20% of them seen just once. Material for sequencing was PBMCs or a T cell subset sorted from them (not recorded which). The source is an adult woman who had mild COVID-19 (a few samples of this study predate the infection). Cell type and time point are not known.

The chain is built from TRBV5-1 and TRBJ2-7; 9 nucleotides align to TRBD1. CDR3 length: 15 residues. The germline V gene has CDR1 SGHRS and CDR2 YFSETQ. The V segment lost 5 bases and the J segment 1 base; nucleotides outside the gene matches: 7. In DNA, the CDR3 is TGCGCCAGCAGATTCGGACAGGGGTCTTCCTACGAGCAGTACTTC. This encodes CASRFGQGSSYEQYF.

The V and J genes are TRBV5-1 and TRBJ1-4; 11 bases align to TRBD1. This CDR3 spans 15 amino acids. V lost 4 bases, J lost 8 bases, and 7 bases stayed unmatched. CDR1 SGHRS and CDR2 YFSETQ come from the germline V gene. CDR3 residues: CASSAGTGGEEKLFF. CDR3 nucleotide sequence: TGCGCCAGCAGCGCGGGGACAGGGGGGGAAGAAAAACTGTTTTTT. Full variable domain (remainder filled in from reference TRBV5-1 and TRBJ1-4): KAGVTQTPRYLIKTRGQQVTLSCSPISGHRSVSWYQQTPGQGLQFLFEYFSETQRNKGNFPGRFSGRQFSNSRSEMNVSTLELGDSALYLCASSAGTGGEEKLFFGSGTQLSVL.

This clonotype occurred a few times. The chain links TRBV5-4 to TRBJ2-6; D is possibly TRBD2 (6 bases). The V end lost 4 bases, the J end lost 4 bases, and 21 bases lay between the germline ends. Germline V gives CDR1 SGHNT, CDR2 YYREEE (reference sequence). CDR3 length equals 18 residues. The CDR3 loop reads CASSPVGLGNHGANVLTF. In nucleotides, the CDR3 is TGTGCCAGCAGCCCGGTGGGACTTGGCAACCACGGGGCCAACGTCCTGACTTTC.

This clonotype was recorded at least ten times. The CDR3, as DNA: TGTGCCAGCAGGGGACAGGGATTGTCCCCTGAGCAGTTCTTC. Its translation: CASRGQGLSPEQFF. This chain joins TRBV28 and TRBJ2-1; TRBD1 matches at 9 bases. Germline V gene lookup returns CDR1 MDHEN and CDR2 SYDVKM. This CDR3 has 14 residues. With V trimmed by 6 bases and J by 9 bases, 9 bases remained unmatched.

This clonotype was observed a handful of times. The V call is TRBV6-5, the J call TRBJ2-5, with no clear D. CDR3 length equals 14 residues. Trimming removed 2 bases at V and 5 bases at J, with 12 bases between. CDR1 and CDR2 from the germline V gene are MNHEY and SVGAGI. The CDR3 coding sequence is TGTGCCAGCAGTTACGACCGCGGATCGGAGACCCAGTACTTC. The encoded protein is CASSYDRGSETQYF.

This clonotype was detected only a few times. The chain has TRBV6-1 and TRBJ1-2; no reliable D call. V was cut by 7 bases and J by 2 bases, with 8 bases left in between. Looked up from germline, CDR1 is MNHNS and CDR2 is SASEGT. The CDR3 spans 12 residues. The DNA of the CDR3 is TGTGCCAGCACTCAAGCGAACTATGGCTACACCTTC. Translating it yields CASTQANYGYTF.

V usage is TRBV27 and J usage is TRBJ1-1; D not resolved. Trimming cost V 5 bases and J 4 bases, with 11 bases left between them. CDR3 length: 13 amino acids. Germline V gives CDR1 MNHEY, CDR2 SMNVEV (reference sequence). CDR3 sequence reads: CASSLLGATEAFF. CDR3 nucleotide sequence: TGTGCCAGCAGTCTTTTGGGAGCCACTGAAGCTTTCTTT.

The sample holds a few counts of this clonotype. The V gene is TRBV6-6, the J gene TRBJ2-3, with 10 bases that match TRBD2. CDR1 is MNHNY, CDR2 SVGAGI, per germline (reference sequence). This CDR3 is 18 amino acids long. Trimming removed 2 bases from V and 3 bases from J; junction bases left unmatched: 11. CDR3 nucleotides: TGTGCCAGCAGTTACCCCGTCGGCGGGACTAGCGTTACAGATACGCAGTATTTT. Its protein is CASSYPVGGTSVTDTQYF.

This clonotype appeared a few times. This rearrangement joins TRBV29-1 to TRBJ2-7, with TRBD2 matching 8 bases. The J segment lost 1 base and the V segment lost 2 bases, leaving 4 bases of the junction unmatched. Germline CDR1 reads SQVTM; CDR2 reads ANQGSEA. The CDR3 loop spans 14 amino acids. CDR3 residues: CSVELPGGSYEQYF. The CDR3 nucleotides are TGCAGCGTTGAACTCCCGGGAGGGTCCTACGAGCAGTACTTC.

The V gene is TRBV12-3 or TRBV12-4, the J gene TRBJ2-1; maybe TRBD2 (5 bases). Trimming removed 1 base from V and 12 bases from J, with 7 bases in between. The CDR3 contains 11 residues. CDR3 sequence (DNA): TGTGCCAGCAGTTTAGTCCGGGGGCAGTTCTTC. This codes for CASSLVRGQFF.

This clonotype was detected only a few times. J is TRBJ2-5 and V is TRBV29-1, with D possibly being TRBD2 (6 bases). Trimming took off 2 bases at V and 0 bases at J, with 13 bases between the two ends. Germline V gene sequence: CDR1 SQVTM, CDR2 ANQGSEA. The CDR3 is 15 residues long. In nucleotides, the CDR3 is TGCAGCGTTGAATCTTCGGGAGCCTACCAAGAGACCCAGTACTTC. This sequence encodes CSVESSGAYQETQYF.

This clonotype was seen a handful of times. This chain connects TRBV11-2 to TRBJ2-1; a possible D gene is TRBD2 (6 bases). Germline assignment: CDR1 SGHAT and CDR2 FQNNGV. Trimming removed 5 bases at V and 0 bases at J, with 14 bases between. The CDR3 runs to 16 residues. The CDR3 loop reads CASSLLAQNSYNEQFF. CDR3 DNA sequence: TGTGCCAGCAGCCTACTAGCACAGAACTCCTACAATGAGCAGTTCTTC. The full variable domain, rest sourced from reference TRBV11-2 and TRBJ2-1, is EAGVAQSPRYKIIEKRQSVAFWCNPISGHATLYWYQQILGQGPKLLIQFQNNGVVDDSQLPKDRFSAERLKGVDSTLKIQPAKLEDSAVYLCASSLLAQNSYNEQFFGPGTRLTVL.

This chain links TRBV12-3 or TRBV12-4 with TRBJ1-4, with 7 bases lining up with TRBD1. Trimming removed 3 bases from V and 6 bases from J; junction bases left unmatched: 4. The CDR3 is made up of 14 amino acids. The chain's CDR3 is CASSLRQGDEKLFF. The CDR3 DNA reads TGTGCCAGCAGTTTGAGACAGGGAGATGAAAAACTGTTTTTT.

The CDR3 nucleotides read TGTGCCAGCAGAAAATGGCGGGAGGGCCCCTACAATGAGCAGTTCTTC. Its protein is CASRKWREGPYNEQFF. The rearrangement links TRBV7-2 to TRBJ2-1, with 9 bases fitting TRBD2. The V and J ends lost 6 bases and 2 bases, in that order; junction bases with no gene match: 8. In germline, CDR1 is SGHTA, CDR2 FQGNSA. The CDR3 has 16 amino acids.

This clonotype occurred a few times. The chain employs TRBV5-1 and TRBJ2-3; 7 bases are shared with TRBD2. The CDR3 loop spans 14 amino acids. V lost 6 bases, J lost 2 bases, and 6 bases stayed unmatched. Looked up from germline, CDR1 is SGHRS and CDR2 is YFSETQ. CDR3 protein: CASNGGRDTDTQYF. CDR3 DNA: TGCGCCAGCAACGGCGGGAGAGACACAGATACGCAGTATTTT.

This clonotype has more than one count but fewer than ten. This rearrangement joins TRBV5-4 to TRBJ2-1; 9 bases are shared with TRBD1. Losses at the gene ends were 3 bases for V and 0 bases for J; bases not matched to a gene: 4. Germline loops: CDR1 SGHNT, CDR2 YYREEE (reference sequence). The CDR3 loop spans 16 amino acids. Written as DNA, the CDR3 is TGTGCCAGCAGCTGGGGACAGGGCAGCTCCTACAATGAGCAGTTCTTC. This translates into CASSWGQGSSYNEQFF.

The chain joins TRBV12-3 or TRBV12-4 to TRBJ1-4, with D perhaps matching TRBD1 (6 bases). Trimming cost V 6 bases and J 10 bases, with 15 bases left between them. This CDR3 region has 13 residues. In DNA form, the CDR3 reads TGTGCCAGCAGCCCCGACAGGATCGGAAAACTGTTTTTT. Amino acid sequence: CASSPDRIGKLFF.

The chain combines TRBV25-1 with TRBJ2-1; 9 nucleotides agree with TRBD1. Germline-derived CDR1 and CDR2 are MGHDK and SYGVNS. After removal of 2 bases from V and 9 bases from J, the junction contained 2 bases not matched to a gene. The CDR3 is 13 residues long. CDR3 nucleotides: TGTGCCAGCAGTGAAGGACAGGGGCTTGAGCAGTTCTTC. It is translated as CASSEGQGLEQFF. Full variable domain (rest looked up from reference TRBV25-1 and TRBJ2-1): EADIYQTPRYLVIGTGKKITLECSQTMGHDKMYWYQQDPGMELHLIHYSYGVNSTEKGDLSSESTVSRIRTEHFPLTLESARPSHTSQYLCASSEGQGLEQFFGPGTRLTVL.

The rearrangement joins TRBV7-9 to TRBJ1-1; a possible D gene is TRBD1 (6 bases). Trimming took 5 bases from V and 11 from J, leaving 18 bases between them. The length of the CDR3 is 13 residues. Germline loops: CDR1 SEHNR, CDR2 FQNEAQ (reference sequence). The CDR3: CASSRGGHPGAFF. DNA of the CDR3: TGTGCCAGCAGCCGTGGGGGCCACCCTGGGGCTTTCTTT. Full variable domain (missing parts from reference TRBV7-9 and TRBJ1-1): DTGVSQNPRHKITKRGQNVTFRCDPISEHNRLYWYRQTLGQGPEFLTYFQNEAQLEKSRLLSDRFSAERPKGSFSTLEIQRTEQGDSAMYLCASSRGGHPGAFFGQGTRLTVV.

The V and J genes are TRBV11-2 and TRBJ1-2, with a tentative D call TRBD1 (6 bases). Germline V CDR1 and CDR2: SGHAT, FQNNGV. V dropped 0 bases and J dropped 5 bases, with 13 bases sitting between them. The CDR3 loop spans 15 amino acids. In nucleotides, the CDR3 is TGTGCCAGCAGCTTAGAGACAGGTGCTTTGTATGGCTACACCTTC. Translating gives CASSLETGALYGYTF.

The V and J genes are TRBV7-9 and TRBJ2-3; no definite D call. The V and J ends lost 5 bases and 0 bases respectively, with 15 bases between them. The CDR3 loop spans 16 amino acids. Germline lookup yields CDR1 SEHNR and CDR2 FQNEAQ (reference sequence). As DNA, the CDR3 is TGTGCCAGCAGCCGCCGCCCGAGCCCCAGCACAGATACGCAGTATTTT. Translated: CASSRRPSPSTDTQYF.

The genes are TRBV7-2 and TRBJ2-3; D gene ambiguous. V lost 1 base and J 3 bases, leaving 11 bases between the germline ends. The germline CDR1 and CDR2 sequences are SGHTA and FQGNSA. The CDR3 spans 15 residues. The CDR3 DNA sequence: TGTGCCAGCAGCTTAGAGACCACAAGGACAGATACGCAGTATTTT. This translates into CASSLETTRTDTQYF.

This clonotype was seen a handful of times. The chain uses TRBV9 and TRBJ2-7; D ambiguous. The CDR3 has 15 residues. Germline CDR1 SGDLS, CDR2 YYNGEE. V was cut by 0 bases and J by 1 base, with 11 bases left in between. CDR3 protein: CASSVEGIGSYEQYF. CDR3 nucleotides: TGTGCCAGCAGCGTAGAAGGGATTGGGTCCTACGAGCAGTACTTC.

The J gene is TRBJ2-1, the V gene TRBV30; D remains unclear. The CDR3 is 13 amino acids. Germline V lookup: CDR1 GTSNPN, CDR2 SVGIG (reference sequence). V lost 0 bases, J lost 5 bases, and 8 bases lay in between. CDR3 amino acids: CAWSVIANNEQFF. CDR3 nucleotide sequence: TGTGCCTGGAGTGTAATAGCTAACAATGAGCAGTTCTTC.

This chain links TRBV11-2 with TRBJ1-6; TRBD1 agrees at 9 bases. The ends lost 1 base at V and 7 bases at J; junction bases unmatched: 2. The CDR3 is 15 amino acids. Germline-derived CDR1 and CDR2 are SGHAT and FQNNGV. CDR3 residues: CASSLGGTGNSPLHF. The CDR3 DNA is TGTGCCAGCAGCTTAGGAGGGACAGGGAATTCACCCCTCCACTTT.

This clonotype was seen a few times. The CDR3 nucleotides read TGTGCCTGGAGTGTATCTGATACCTACGAGCAGTACTTC. Its translation is CAWSVSDTYEQYF. This chain connects TRBV30 to TRBJ2-7; the D is unclear. Between the trimmed V and J ends, which lost 0 bases and 2 bases, there was a span of 8 bases. The CDR3 runs to 13 residues. Germline loops: CDR1 GTSNPN, CDR2 SVGIG (reference sequence). Variable domain in full (rest from reference TRBV30 and TRBJ2-7): SQTIHQWPATLVQPVGSPLSLECTVEGTSNPNLYWYRQAAGRGLQLLFYSVGIGQISSEVPQNLSASRPQDRQFILSSKKLLLSDSGFYLCAWSVSDTYEQYFGPGTRLTVT.

This clonotype was found once. V usage is TRBV2 and J usage is TRBJ2-1; D is perhaps TRBD1 (6 bases). Germline V gene lookup returns CDR1 SNHLY and CDR2 FYNNEI. The CDR3 is 15 amino acids. Trimming left V 4 bases short and J 5 bases short, with 15 bases between. The CDR3 bases are TGTGCCAGCAGTGGGACAGCCAACCCTGACAATGAGCAGTTCTTC. Residues: CASSGTANPDNEQFF.